This T cell receptor beta chain was sequenced in a study of blood T cell repertoires in COVID-19. For the study at large: The cDNA or gDNA used as material had been derived from T cells, B-cell-depleted T cells, or PBMCs.

In the original processing: Amplified reference gene primers provided the basis for estimating nucleated cell counts. Generated by immunoSEQ multiplex PCR, the TCRdb table keeps only in-frame clones and is missing some. Clonal size and the V and J genes are those of that table, whereas D and trimming came from the DNA. The sample gives over 120,000 clones, around 73% of which show up once; roughly 9% is in the top ten. This clone was seen a few times. CDR3 size: 15 residues. CDR1 is MNHEY, CDR2 SMNVEV, per germline (reference sequence). The ends lost 4 bases at V and 12 bases at J; junction bases unmatched: 13.

V usage is TRBV27 and J usage is TRBJ2-1, with 9 positions matching TRBD1. The TCR originated in a woman in her forties or fifties with active or convalescent COVID-19. The specimen was peripheral blood. DNA for the CDR3: TGTGCCAGCAGTTCCGCCGGGACAGGGTTCCCCCCGCAGTTCTTC. Translation: CASSSAGTGFPPQFF.